This is a list of T cell receptor beta chains from one sample in a study of regulatory T cells in long-lasting Graves disease. TCRdb independently ran MiXCR on the multiplex PCR reads; one entry per CDR3 protein. The data show 500,000 to 800,000 distinct CDR3 sequences, about 30% seen once. Sequences were derived from peripheral blood mononuclear cells (PBMCs), sampled when the disease was refractory, from a patient treated with antithyroid drugs. Receptors were obtained from a female donor with Graves disease. Each CDR3 is given with its conserved first and last residue. The order of the fields is CDR3 protein, CDR3 DNA, clone size, J gene, V gene, D gene. D genes are given only for firm matches. Clone size is shown for a subset of rows, as once, few, many or a class of expanded clone.

CAEAGVEGGYTF	TGTGCCGAAGCAGGGGTAGAGGGCGGCTACACCTTC	many	TRBJ1-2	TRBV28	NA
CASSEVYGPIYGYTF	TGTGCCAGCAGTGAAGTCTACGGACCCATCTATGGCTACACCTTC	NA	TRBJ1-2	TRBV6-1	NA
CASSESTGTNYGYTF	TGTGCCAGCAGTGAATCCACAGGGACTAACTATGGCTACACCTTC	few	TRBJ1-2	TRBV25-1	NA
CASRNGAGGSYEQYF	TGTGCCAGCCGCAACGGGGCGGGAGGGTCCTACGAGCAGTACTTC	NA	TRBJ2-7	TRBV6-1	TRBD2
CASSLSVRNTEAFF	TGTGCCAGCAGTCTCAGCGTAAGGAACACTGAAGCTTTCTTT	many	TRBJ1-1	TRBV28	NA
CASSLRGQGGEQYF	TGTGCCAGCAGCTTACGGGGACAGGGTGGCGAGCAGTACTTC	many	TRBJ2-7	TRBV7-9	TRBD1
CASSVGDTGYTF	TGTGCCAGCAGTGTCGGTGACACTGGCTACACCTTC	many	TRBJ1-2	TRBV25-1	NA
CASSRLAIGETQYF	TGTGCCAGCAGCCGACTAGCGATCGGGGAGACCCAGTACTTC	NA	TRBJ2-5	TRBV2	TRBD2
CASRRGLQSYEQYF	TGTGCCAGCAGACGGGGACTCCAATCCTACGAGCAGTACTTC	NA	TRBJ2-7	TRBV6-1	NA
CASNRVAQPQHF	TGTGCCAGTAACAGGGTGGCTCAGCCCCAGCATTTT	NA	TRBJ1-5	TRBV19	NA
CASSEGGARQEAFF	TGTGCCAGCAGTGAAGGAGGGGCCAGACAAGAAGCTTTCTTT	NA	TRBJ1-1	TRBV6-1	NA
CASRPGSPYFNSPLHF	TGTGCCAGCAGGCCCGGGAGCCCTTATTTTAATTCACCCCTCCACTTT	NA	TRBJ1-6	TRBV27	NA
CASRGTGRAGELFF	TGTGCCAGCCGCGGGACAGGGAGGGCCGGGGAGCTGTTTTTT	NA	TRBJ2-2	TRBV12-3/TRBV12-4	TRBD1
CAITGQGANYGYTF	TGTGCCATCACTGGACAGGGAGCTAACTATGGCTACACCTTC	NA	TRBJ1-2	TRBV10-3	TRBD1
CASSPYGGIRYEQYF	TGTGCCAGCAGTCCTTACGGGGGGATCCGCTACGAGCAGTACTTC	few	TRBJ2-7	TRBV3-1	TRBD2
CASSFSRGRDGYTF	TGTGCCAGCAGCTTCTCTCGGGGGCGCGATGGCTACACCTTC	NA	TRBJ1-2	TRBV5-6	NA
CASSLAGQTINTEAFF	TGTGCCAGCAGCTTAGCAGGACAGACTATTAACACTGAAGCTTTCTTT	NA	TRBJ1-1	TRBV7-2	NA
CASSLGTITEAFF	TGCGCCAGCAGTTTGGGGACAATCACTGAAGCTTTCTTT	NA	TRBJ1-1	TRBV5-1	NA
CASRSGTVSYEQYF	TGTGCCAGCAGGTCCGGGACAGTCTCCTACGAGCAGTACTTC	many	TRBJ2-7	TRBV28	TRBD1
CASSMSPGMNTEAFF	TGTGCCAGTAGTATGAGCCCAGGGATGAACACTGAAGCTTTCTTT	few	TRBJ1-1	TRBV19	NA